The 32 T cell receptor beta chains below were found in one sample sequenced in a study of T cell responses to AZD1222 COVID-19 vaccine. Data came from immunoSEQ multiplex PCR; TCRdb stores just in-frame clones and leaves some out. Altogether some 110,000 clones are present, 75% to 90% being singletons, with the ten largest covering about 7.1%. Source: peripheral blood, taken 28 days after the second AZD1222 dose. The receptor source for this set is an adult who received the AZD1222 COVID-19 vaccine.

In nucleotides, the CDR3 is TGTGCCAGCCGTCAGACCTCTGGAAACACCATATATTTT. Protein sequence: CASRQTSGNTIYF. The rearrangement joins TRBV19 to TRBJ1-3; D uncertain. V lost 9 bases, J lost 0 bases, and 9 bases lay in between. This CDR3 comprises 13 residues. Germline V gene lookup returns CDR1 LNHDA and CDR2 SQIVND (reference sequence).

The rearrangement links TRBV2 to TRBJ2-3; 7 bases are a match to TRBD1. This CDR3 region has 18 residues. Trimming at V came to 2 bases and at J to 0 bases, leaving 11 bases not matched to a gene. Germline values: CDR1 SNHLY, CDR2 FYNNEI. CDR3 bases: TGTGCCAGCAGTGAAATACCGGGACAGATATCTAGCACAGATACGCAGTATTTT. This codes for CASSEIPGQISSTDTQYF.

The table lists this clone with a count of one. This sequence joins TRBV24-1 and TRBJ2-3; the match to TRBD2 covers 10 bases. Germline-derived CDR1 and CDR2 are KGHDR and SFDVKD. The CDR3 contains 13 residues. V lost 6 bases and J lost 7; bases outside the gene matches: 3. The CDR3: CATSLAGAYTQYF. The CDR3 bases are TGTGCCACCAGTCTAGCGGGAGCATATACGCAGTATTTT.

The V and J genes are TRBV27 and TRBJ2-1; D is undetermined. Trimming left V 5 bases short and J 4 bases short, with 3 bases between. Germline V lookup: CDR1 MNHEY, CDR2 SMNVEV (reference sequence). The CDR3 has 11 amino acids. The CDR3 nucleotides read TGTGCCAGCAGTCAATACAATGAGCAGTTCTTC. Translation gives CASSQYNEQFF.

This clone was found a few times. The CDR3 reads CASSYTPGEQYF. CDR3 bases: TGTGCCAGCAGTTATACACCGGGGGAGCAGTACTTC. This chain uses TRBV27 with TRBJ2-7; D possibly corresponds to TRBD2 (5 bases). V lost 4 bases, J lost 7 bases, and 11 bases lay in between. Germline CDR1 and CDR2: MNHEY and SMNVEV (reference sequence). This CDR3 is 12 amino acids long.

The chain employs TRBV5-1 and TRBJ2-3, with D perhaps matching TRBD1 (5 bases). V gave up 4 bases and J gave up 1 base, with 16 bases separating them. The CDR3 is 16 residues long. Germline V lookup: CDR1 SGHRS, CDR2 YFSETQ. The CDR3 coding sequence is TGCGCCAGCAGCGGTTGGGGCTCCCCACGCACAGATACGCAGTATTTT. This sequence encodes CASSGWGSPRTDTQYF.

The gene calls are TRBV20-1 and TRBJ1-5; 9 nucleotides align to TRBD1. Germline V CDR1 and CDR2: DFQATT, SNEGSKA (reference sequence). The CDR3 is 14 amino acids. The V segment lost 3 bases and the J segment 2 bases; nucleotides outside the gene matches: 2. CDR3: CSASRQGGNQPQHF. CDR3 nucleotide sequence: TGCAGTGCTAGTAGACAGGGGGGCAATCAGCCCCAGCATTTT.

The rearrangement joins TRBV9 to TRBJ2-3; D is undetermined. In germline, CDR1 is SGDLS, CDR2 YYNGEE. The CDR3 has 13 amino acids. Trimming removed 0 bases at V and 4 bases at J, with 6 bases between. CDR3 in amino acids: CASSVGAADTQYF. The CDR3 DNA reads as TGTGCCAGCAGCGTAGGGGCGGCAGATACGCAGTATTTT.

The gene calls are TRBV20-1 and TRBJ2-1; unclear D gene. The V gene's germline CDR1 is DFQATT and CDR2 SNEGSKA (reference sequence). V lost 5 bases and J 3 bases, leaving 5 bases between the germline ends. The CDR3 runs to 11 residues. CDR3 amino acids: CSAPLYNEQFF. Here the CDR3 DNA reads TGCAGTGCTCCCCTCTACAATGAGCAGTTCTTC.

J is TRBJ2-2 and V is TRBV11-3, with 7 bases matching TRBD1. CDR3 length: 16 residues. The V and J ends lost 3 bases and 0 bases, in that order; junction bases with no gene match: 4. In germline, CDR1 is SGHNT, CDR2 YENEEA. The CDR3 DNA reads as TGTGCCAGCAGCTTGGGACAGATTACGAACACCGGGGAGCTGTTTTTT. This gives the protein CASSLGQITNTGELFF.

The V gene is TRBV7-9, the J gene TRBJ1-1; D may be TRBD1 (6 bases). The CDR3 spans 13 residues. Germline-derived CDR1 and CDR2 are SEHNR and FQNEAQ (reference sequence). V dropped 5 bases and J dropped 6 bases, with 13 bases sitting between them. The CDR3 loop is CASSVRDTSEAFF. Written as DNA, the CDR3 is TGTGCCAGCAGCGTGCGGGACACCTCTGAAGCTTTCTTT.

The chain links TRBV7-2 to TRBJ1-2, with 8 bases lining up with TRBD1. This CDR3 region has 15 residues. CDR1 is SGHTA, CDR2 FQGNSA, per germline. V shed 2 bases and J 8 bases; nucleotides not matched to a gene: 10. The CDR3 DNA follows: TGTGCCAGCAGCTTACGGACAGGGCGAGGGGAGGGCTACACCTTC. This gives the protein CASSLRTGRGEGYTF.

The chain is built from TRBV6-5 and TRBJ2-5, with no clear D. The CDR3 loop spans 13 amino acids. Germline-derived CDR1 and CDR2 are MNHEY and SVGAGI. Trimming pared 3 bases from V and 1 base from J, leaving 6 bases between. Written as DNA, the CDR3 is TGTGCCAGCAGTTATGGGTCCCAAGAGACCCAGTACTTC. Translated: CASSYGSQETQYF.

The CDR3 coding sequence is TGTGCCAGCAGCCAGACTAGCGGGAGTCCCGGGGAGCTGTTTTTT. It encodes CASSQTSGSPGELFF. This chain uses TRBV7-9 with TRBJ2-2; 12 nucleotides line up with TRBD2. Germline CDR1 SEHNR, CDR2 FQNEAQ (reference sequence). The V segment lost 5 bases and the J segment 6 bases; nucleotides outside the gene matches: 4. This CDR3 region has 15 residues.

The chain carries TRBV6-2 or TRBV6-3 and TRBJ2-1; TRBD1 matches 7 bases. V gave up 6 bases and J gave up 4 bases; unmatched junction bases: 12. CDR1 MNHEY and CDR2 SVGEGT come from the germline V gene. CDR3 length equals 16 residues. CDR3 in amino acids: CASSPPGQTIYNEQFF. The CDR3 DNA follows: TGTGCCAGCAGCCCCCCGGGACAGACGATATACAATGAGCAGTTCTTC.

The CDR3 coding sequence is TGTGCCAGCAGTTTATTAGGGGGAGATTCACCCCTCCACTTT. This encodes CASSLLGGDSPLHF. This chain connects TRBV27 to TRBJ1-6, with D maybe TRBD1 (6 bases). Germline CDR1 reads MNHEY; CDR2 reads SMNVEV (reference sequence). Between the trimmed V and J ends, which lost 1 base and 8 bases, there was a span of 9 bases. The CDR3 is 14 amino acids.

This clone has only one observation. The chain carries TRBV14 and TRBJ1-3; D uncertain. CDR3 length: 16 amino acids. The V and J ends lost 2 bases and 1 base respectively, with 12 bases between them. Germline V gene sequence: CDR1 SGHDN, CDR2 FVKESK. CDR3 loop: CASSQHTGVSGNTIYF. Here the CDR3 DNA reads TGTGCCAGCAGCCAACACACGGGTGTATCTGGAAACACCATATATTTT.

This clone appeared a few times. The V call is TRBV18, the J call TRBJ2-5, with D perhaps matching TRBD2 (6 bases). V lost 5 bases and J lost 2, with 12 bases in between. Germline-derived CDR1 and CDR2 are KGHSH and LQKENI. The CDR3 spans 14 residues. The CDR3 spells CASSKGLSQETQYF. The CDR3 coding sequence is TGTGCCAGCTCAAAGGGACTGAGTCAAGAGACCCAGTACTTC.

V is TRBV28 and J is TRBJ2-7; no clear D. Germline assignment: CDR1 MDHEN and CDR2 SYDVKM. The V end was cut by 5 bases, the J end by 5 bases, with 25 bases between. The CDR3 spans 17 residues. The CDR3: CASSPAYYGSLWDEQYF. CDR3 DNA: TGTGCCAGCAGTCCCGCCTACTACGGCAGCCTTTGGGACGAGCAGTACTTC.

The chain uses TRBV6-5 and TRBJ2-3; TRBD1 aligns across 11 bases. This CDR3 is built from 14 residues. Germline V CDR1 and CDR2: MNHEY, SVGAGI. Trimming at V came to 8 bases and at J to 6 bases, leaving 7 bases not matched to a gene. The CDR3 DNA follows: TGTGCCAGCTGCGGACAGGGGGCAGGGGATACGCAGTATTTT. Its protein product is CASCGQGAGDTQYF.

This chain joins TRBV10-1 and TRBJ2-7, with 9 bases identical to TRBD2. CDR1 is WNHNN, CDR2 SYGVQD, per germline (reference sequence). The CDR3 consists of 13 residues. Unmatched junction bases numbered 6, after V lost 7 bases and J lost 5 bases. CDR3 region: CASKGLAPDEQYF. The CDR3 bases are TGCGCCAGCAAGGGACTAGCTCCCGACGAGCAGTACTTC.

J is TRBJ2-7 and V is TRBV6-6; D is undetermined. Germline-derived CDR1 and CDR2 are MNHNY and SVGAGI (reference sequence). V was trimmed by 4 bases and J by 0 bases, leaving 13 bases between them. CDR3 length equals 15 residues. As DNA, the CDR3 is TGTGCCAGCAGTTCCCCGGGTGAGGCCTCCTACGAGCAGTACTTC. The encoded protein is CASSSPGEASYEQYF.

CDR3: CASSQGANYGYTF. CDR3 in DNA: TGTGCCAGCAGCCAAGGGGCCAACTATGGCTACACCTTC. The rearrangement links TRBV4-2 to TRBJ1-2; unclear D gene. Germline lookup yields CDR1 LGHNA and CDR2 YNFKEQ. Trimming left V 1 base short and J 2 bases short, with 5 bases between. The CDR3 is 13 amino acids.

This clone was counted a few times. This chain uses TRBV12-5 with TRBJ2-7, with 11 bases matching TRBD2. V lost 0 bases to trimming and J lost 4 bases; unmatched junction nucleotides: 8. Germline lookup yields CDR1 LGHNT and CDR2 FRNRAP. CDR3 size: 17 residues. This chain's CDR3 is CASGLVPGTSGRYEQYF. The CDR3 DNA sequence: TGTGCTAGTGGTTTGGTGCCCGGGACTAGCGGAAGATACGAGCAGTACTTC.

The chain couples TRBV6-5 to TRBJ1-5; D possibly corresponds to TRBD1 (6 bases). The CDR3 is 13 amino acids. Trimming pared 6 bases from V and 4 bases from J, leaving 10 bases between. CDR1 MNHEY and CDR2 SVGAGI come from the germline V gene. CDR3 in amino acids: CASRPDRNQPQHF. Here the CDR3 DNA reads TGTGCCAGCAGGCCAGACAGGAATCAGCCCCAGCATTTT.

This sequence joins TRBV2 and TRBJ2-5; no firm D call. The CDR3 sequence is 12 residues long. CDR1 is SNHLY and CDR2 is FYNNEI in the germline V gene. V gave up 6 bases and J gave up 5 bases, with 10 bases separating them. The CDR3 spells CASRGDEETQYF. DNA for the CDR3: TGTGCCAGCAGAGGTGATGAGGAGACCCAGTACTTC.

This chain connects TRBV5-1 to TRBJ1-3, with a possible D match to TRBD1 (6 bases). The CDR3 extends over 16 amino acids. V was trimmed by 2 bases and J by 0 bases, leaving 12 bases between them. Germline V CDR1 and CDR2: SGHRS, YFSETQ. The CDR3 sequence is CASSLQGQGSGNTIYF. DNA for the CDR3: TGCGCCAGCAGCTTACAGGGTCAGGGCTCTGGAAACACCATATATTTT.

The V and J genes are TRBV2 and TRBJ2-7, with D possibly TRBD1 on 5 matching bases. CDR3 length equals 13 residues. CDR1 SNHLY and CDR2 FYNNEI come from the germline V gene. The ends were cut back, 1 base at V and 7 bases at J, with 11 bases in the middle. The CDR3 DNA reads as TGTGCCAGCAGTGAAGGAACAGGCTCTGAGCAGTACTTC. Its translation is CASSEGTGSEQYF.

The V call is TRBV12-5, the J call TRBJ1-2; D is ambiguous. Looked up from germline, CDR1 is LGHNT and CDR2 is FRNRAP. V lost 1 base and J lost 1, with 4 bases in between. This CDR3 region has 13 residues. The CDR3 is CASGLDGNYGYTF. The CDR3 coding sequence is TGTGCTAGTGGTTTGGATGGTAACTATGGCTACACCTTC.

V is TRBV30 and J is TRBJ2-5, with 8 bases that match TRBD2. Germline CDR1 is GTSNPN and CDR2 is SVGIG (reference sequence). V lost 4 bases and J lost 1; bases outside the gene matches: 5. CDR3 length: 14 amino acids. The CDR3: CAWIGGGSQETQYF. The CDR3 nucleotides are TGTGCCTGGATTGGCGGGGGGTCCCAAGAGACCCAGTACTTC.

V gene TRBV28 combines with J gene TRBJ2-7, with D perhaps TRBD2 (6 bases). From germline, CDR1 is MDHEN and CDR2 SYDVKM. The V end was cut by 6 bases, the J end by 4 bases, with 19 bases between. This CDR3 is 15 amino acids long. The CDR3 bases are TGTGCCAGCAGCCCCCCCGGGACTTCGTCGTACGAGCAGTACTTC. It yields the protein CASSPPGTSSYEQYF.

The V call is TRBV27, the J call TRBJ1-1; possibly TRBD1 for D (6 bases). The germline gives CDR1 MNHEY, CDR2 SMNVEV (reference sequence). The CDR3 spans 17 residues. V shed 2 bases and J shed 2 bases, with 18 bases lying between them. The DNA for the CDR3 is TGTGCCAGCAGTTTAAGGGGGGCAGGGGTACCCAACACTGAAGCTTTCTTT. It translates to CASSLRGAGVPNTEAFF.